This passage covers 8 T cell receptor beta chains from one sample sequenced in a study of beta chain features in type 1 diabetes. Study-wide results and limits: Moderate yet significant TCRB CDR3 shortening was seen in Type 1 diabetes patients in all four CD4+ subsets.

Isolated RNA was reverse transcribed in full, so expressed TCRB transcripts were sequenced. Sequencing was performed with immunoSEQ multiplex PCR; in TCRdb, only in-frame clones are kept and a portion is missing. Found here are 250,000 to 300,000 clones, 13% to 15% of them singletons; the top ten hold roughly 0.018%. Antigen specificity for these receptors is unknown. What was sequenced was naive CD4+ T cells from blood. The source is a man aged 25 to 45 with type 1 diabetes.

V usage is TRBV7-9 and J usage is TRBJ2-5; D is possibly TRBD1 (6 bases). The CDR3 sequence is 14 residues long. Germline values: CDR1 SEHNR, CDR2 FQNEAQ (reference sequence). V was cut by 5 bases and J by 1 base, with 11 bases left in between. The CDR3 DNA reads as TGTGCCAGCAGCATATTAGGGGGCCAAGAGACCCAGTACTTC. Translating gives CASSILGGQETQYF.

The rearrangement joins TRBV30 to TRBJ1-5; D possibly corresponds to TRBD1 (6 bases). V was shortened by 2 bases and J by 7 bases, with 12 bases between the two germline ends. Looked up from germline, CDR1 is GTSNPN and CDR2 is SVGIG (reference sequence). The CDR3 is made up of 13 amino acids. CDR3 amino acids: CAWSRGARQPQHF. The CDR3 bases are TGTGCCTGGAGTCGGGGGGCTCGGCAGCCCCAGCATTTT.

The V call is TRBV18, the J call TRBJ2-1, with TRBD2 matching 9 bases. V trimming: 4 bases; J trimming: 7 bases; junction bases outside the gene matches: 20. Germline CDR1 and CDR2: KGHSH and LQKENI. CDR3 size: 19 residues. CDR3 residues: CASSLRTSTGTSSLNEQFF. CDR3 nucleotide sequence: TGTGCCAGCTCACTACGGACATCGACCGGGACTAGCTCCCTTAATGAGCAGTTCTTC.

This clone showed up just a few times. J is TRBJ2-7 and V is TRBV29-1, with D perhaps TRBD2 (6 bases). The CDR3 covers 13 residues. V dropped 5 bases and J dropped 7 bases, with 18 bases sitting between them. Germline CDR1 SQVTM, CDR2 ANQGSEA. Written as DNA, the CDR3 is TGCAGCGTTAAGGACCGCCCGGCGGGAGAGCAGTACTTC. Translating gives CSVKDRPAGEQYF.

V is TRBV15 and J is TRBJ2-1; D is perhaps TRBD2 (6 bases). In germline, CDR1 is LNHNV, CDR2 YYDKDF (reference sequence). This CDR3 contains 16 residues. Between the trimmed V and J ends, which lost 0 bases and 5 bases, there was a span of 14 bases. CDR3 nucleotide sequence: TGTGCCACCAGCAGAGATTCGGCGGGAAGGAACAATGAGCAGTTCTTC. Protein: CATSRDSAGRNNEQFF.

The rearrangement joins TRBV2 to TRBJ2-7; D might be TRBD1 (5 bases). Trimming took off 9 bases at V and 10 bases at J, with 16 bases between the two ends. From germline, CDR1 is SNHLY and CDR2 FYNNEI. This CDR3 is built from 11 residues. The CDR3: CASQLSRAQYF. CDR3 in DNA: TGTGCCAGTCAACTATCCAGGGCACAGTACTTC.

The V and J genes are TRBV5-4 and TRBJ2-5; D is unresolved. V was trimmed by 3 bases and J by 5 bases, leaving 14 bases between them. Germline V gene lookup returns CDR1 SGHNT and CDR2 YYREEE (reference sequence). This CDR3 contains 14 residues. CDR3 nucleotides: TGTGCCAGCAGCTCAGCTAGATCTACGGAGACCCAGTACTTC. Translation gives CASSSARSTETQYF.

This clone came up a few times. This chain connects TRBV19 to TRBJ2-1, with D perhaps matching TRBD1 (6 bases). CDR1 and CDR2 (germline): LNHDA, SQIVND (reference sequence). Trimming cost V 4 bases and J 0 bases, with 13 bases left between them. The CDR3 has 16 residues. The CDR3 reads CASSTRQESSYNEQFF. For the CDR3, the DNA is TGTGCCAGTAGTACCCGACAGGAGAGCTCCTACAATGAGCAGTTCTTC.